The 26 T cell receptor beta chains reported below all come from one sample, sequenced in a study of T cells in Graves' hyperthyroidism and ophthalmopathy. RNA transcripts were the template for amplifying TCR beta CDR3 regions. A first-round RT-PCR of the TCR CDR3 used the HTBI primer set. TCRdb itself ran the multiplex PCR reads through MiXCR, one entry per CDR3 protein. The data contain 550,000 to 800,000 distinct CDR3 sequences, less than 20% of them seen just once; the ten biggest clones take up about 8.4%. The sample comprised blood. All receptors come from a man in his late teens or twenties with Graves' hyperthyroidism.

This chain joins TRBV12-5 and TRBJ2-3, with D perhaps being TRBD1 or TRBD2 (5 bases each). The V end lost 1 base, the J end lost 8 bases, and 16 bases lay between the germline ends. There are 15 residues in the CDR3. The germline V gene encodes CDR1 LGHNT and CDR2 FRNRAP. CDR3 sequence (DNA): TGTGCTAGTGGTTTGGGGGACCCCCGTTTAGGTACGCAGTATTTT. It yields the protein CASGLGDPRLGTQYF.

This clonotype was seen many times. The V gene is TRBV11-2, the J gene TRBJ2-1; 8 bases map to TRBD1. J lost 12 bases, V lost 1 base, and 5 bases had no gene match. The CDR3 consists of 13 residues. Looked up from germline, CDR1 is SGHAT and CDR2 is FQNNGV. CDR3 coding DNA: TGTGCCAGCAGCTTAGCCGTGACAGGGGCGCAGTTCTTC. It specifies CASSLAVTGAQFF.

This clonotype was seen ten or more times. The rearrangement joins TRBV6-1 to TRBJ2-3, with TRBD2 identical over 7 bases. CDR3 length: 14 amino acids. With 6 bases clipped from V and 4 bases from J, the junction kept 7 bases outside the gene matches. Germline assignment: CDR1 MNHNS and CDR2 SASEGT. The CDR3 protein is CASRDLGGADTQYF. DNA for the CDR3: TGTGCCAGCAGGGACCTGGGGGGGGCAGATACGCAGTATTTT.

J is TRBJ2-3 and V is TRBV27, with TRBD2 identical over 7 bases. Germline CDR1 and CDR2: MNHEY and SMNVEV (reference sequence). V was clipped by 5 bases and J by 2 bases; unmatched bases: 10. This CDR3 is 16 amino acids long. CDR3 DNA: TGTGCCAGCAGTCCGTTCCAAGCGGGGCTCACAGATACGCAGTATTTT. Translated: CASSPFQAGLTDTQYF.

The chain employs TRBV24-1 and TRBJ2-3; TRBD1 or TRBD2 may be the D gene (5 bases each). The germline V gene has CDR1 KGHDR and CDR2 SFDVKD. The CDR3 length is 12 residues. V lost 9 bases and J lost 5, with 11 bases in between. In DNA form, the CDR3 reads TGTGCCACCGGGGGTATGGGAGATACGCAGTATTTT. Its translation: CATGGMGDTQYF.

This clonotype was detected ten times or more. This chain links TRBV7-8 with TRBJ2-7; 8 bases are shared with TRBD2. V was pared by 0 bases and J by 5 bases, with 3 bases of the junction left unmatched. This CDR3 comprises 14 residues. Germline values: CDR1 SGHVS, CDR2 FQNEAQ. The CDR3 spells CASSLASGSNEQYF. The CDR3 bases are TGTGCCAGCAGCTTAGCAAGCGGGAGCAACGAGCAGTACTTC.

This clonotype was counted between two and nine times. The CDR3 coding sequence is TGCAGCGTTGCGGGACAGGTATGGAACACTGAAGCTTTCTTT. This encodes CSVAGQVWNTEAFF. The rearrangement links TRBV29-1 to TRBJ1-1, with 8 bases matching TRBD1. This CDR3 contains 14 residues. V shed 4 bases and J 1 base; nucleotides not matched to a gene: 5. Germline assignment: CDR1 SQVTM and CDR2 ANQGSEA.

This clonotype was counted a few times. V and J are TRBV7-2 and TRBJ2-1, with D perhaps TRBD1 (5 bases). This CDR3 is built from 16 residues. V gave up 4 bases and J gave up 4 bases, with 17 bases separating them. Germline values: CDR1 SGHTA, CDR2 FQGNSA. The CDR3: CASSSPKGVDYNEQFF. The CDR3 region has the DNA TGTGCCAGCAGCTCCCCCAAAGGGGTGGATTACAATGAGCAGTTCTTC.

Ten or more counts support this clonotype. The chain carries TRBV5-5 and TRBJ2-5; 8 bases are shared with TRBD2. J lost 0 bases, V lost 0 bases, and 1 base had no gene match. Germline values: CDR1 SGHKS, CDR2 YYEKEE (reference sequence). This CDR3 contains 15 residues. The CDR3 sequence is CASSLELADQETQYF. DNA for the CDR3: TGTGCCAGCAGCTTGGAACTAGCGGACCAAGAGACCCAGTACTTC.

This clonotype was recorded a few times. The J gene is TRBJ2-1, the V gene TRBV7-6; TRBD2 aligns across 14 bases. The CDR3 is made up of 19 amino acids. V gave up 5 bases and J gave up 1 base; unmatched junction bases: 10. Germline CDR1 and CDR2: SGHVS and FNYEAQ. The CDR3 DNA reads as TGTGCCAGCAGCCCGACCGGGACTAGCGGGAGAGGGTCCTACAATGAGCAGTTCTTC. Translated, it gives CASSPTGTSGRGSYNEQFF. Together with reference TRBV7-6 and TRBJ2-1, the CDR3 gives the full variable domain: GAGVSQSPRYKVTKRGQDVALRCDPISGHVSLYWYRQALGQGPEFLTYFNYEAQQDKSGLPNDRFSAERPEGSISTLTIQRTEQRDSAMYRCASSPTGTSGRGSYNEQFFGPGTRLTVL.

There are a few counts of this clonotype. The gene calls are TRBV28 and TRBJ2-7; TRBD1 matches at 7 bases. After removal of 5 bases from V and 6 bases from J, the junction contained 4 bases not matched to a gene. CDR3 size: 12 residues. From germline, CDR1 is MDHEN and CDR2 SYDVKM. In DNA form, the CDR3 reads TGTGCCAGCAGTACCTCAGGGGGCGAGCAGTACTTC. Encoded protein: CASSTSGGEQYF.

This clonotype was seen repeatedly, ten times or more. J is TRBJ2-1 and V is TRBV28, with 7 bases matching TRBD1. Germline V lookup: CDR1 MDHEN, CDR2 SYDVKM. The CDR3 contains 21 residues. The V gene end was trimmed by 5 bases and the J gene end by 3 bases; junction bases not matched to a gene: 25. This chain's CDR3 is CASSRPRRTGTAIRGYNEQFF. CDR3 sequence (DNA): TGTGCCAGCAGTAGACCCCGACGGACCGGGACAGCCATAAGGGGCTACAATGAGCAGTTCTTC.

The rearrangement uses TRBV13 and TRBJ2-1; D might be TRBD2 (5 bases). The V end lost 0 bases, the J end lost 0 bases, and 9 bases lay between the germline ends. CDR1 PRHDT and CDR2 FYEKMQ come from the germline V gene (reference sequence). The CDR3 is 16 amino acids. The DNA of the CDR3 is TGTGCCAGCAGCTTAGGAGCGGAGAGCTCCTACAATGAGCAGTTCTTC. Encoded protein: CASSLGAESSYNEQFF.

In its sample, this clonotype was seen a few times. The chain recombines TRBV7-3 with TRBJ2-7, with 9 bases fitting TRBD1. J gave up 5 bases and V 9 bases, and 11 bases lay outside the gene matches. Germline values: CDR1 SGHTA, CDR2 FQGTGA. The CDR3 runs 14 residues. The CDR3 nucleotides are TGTGCCAGTCAGGACAGGGGTAGTGAGAACGAGCAGTACTTC. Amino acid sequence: CASQDRGSENEQYF.

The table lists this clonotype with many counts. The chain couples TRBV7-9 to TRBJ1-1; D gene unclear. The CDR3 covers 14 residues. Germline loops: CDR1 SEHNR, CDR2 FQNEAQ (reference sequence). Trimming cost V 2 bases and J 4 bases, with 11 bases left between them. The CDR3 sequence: CASSLHGESTEAFF. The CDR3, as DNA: TGTGCCAGCAGCTTACACGGGGAGAGCACTGAAGCTTTCTTT. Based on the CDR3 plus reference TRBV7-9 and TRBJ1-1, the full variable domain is DTGVSQNPRHKITKRGQNVTFRCDPISEHNRLYWYRQTLGQGPEFLTYFQNEAQLEKSRLLSDRFSAERPKGSFSTLEIQRTEQGDSAMYLCASSLHGESTEAFFGQGTRLTVV.

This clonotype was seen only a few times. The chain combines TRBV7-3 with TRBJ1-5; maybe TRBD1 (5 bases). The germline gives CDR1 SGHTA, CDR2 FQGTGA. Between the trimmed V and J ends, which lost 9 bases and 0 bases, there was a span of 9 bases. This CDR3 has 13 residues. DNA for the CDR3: TGTGCCAGGGGACGGGATAGCAATCAGCCCCAGCATTTT. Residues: CARGRDSNQPQHF.

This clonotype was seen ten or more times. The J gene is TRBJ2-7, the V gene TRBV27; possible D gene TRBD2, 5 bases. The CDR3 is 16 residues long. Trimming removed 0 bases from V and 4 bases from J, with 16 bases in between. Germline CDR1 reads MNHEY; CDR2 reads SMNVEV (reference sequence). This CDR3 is CASSLSRAAFVYEQYF. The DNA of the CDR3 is TGTGCCAGCAGTTTATCGCGGGCGGCCTTTGTGTACGAGCAGTACTTC.

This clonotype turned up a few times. DNA for the CDR3: TGTGCCAGCAGCCAAAGGGATATGAACACTGAAGCTTTCTTT. Translated, it gives CASSQRDMNTEAFF. The chain carries TRBV3-1 and TRBJ1-1; D is uncertain. CDR3 size: 14 residues. Trimming took off 2 bases at V and 0 bases at J, with 7 bases between the two ends. The germline V gene encodes CDR1 LGHDT and CDR2 YNNKEL (reference sequence).

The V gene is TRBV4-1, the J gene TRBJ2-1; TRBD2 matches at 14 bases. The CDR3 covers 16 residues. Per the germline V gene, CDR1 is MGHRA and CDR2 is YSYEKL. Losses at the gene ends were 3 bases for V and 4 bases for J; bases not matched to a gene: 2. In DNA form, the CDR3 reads TGCGCCAGCAGCCAGCGGACTAGCGGGAGGTACAATGAGCAGTTCTTC. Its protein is CASSQRTSGRYNEQFF.

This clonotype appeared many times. The CDR3 DNA follows: TGTGCCAGCACCAGCCCAACTAATACGCAGTATTTT. It specifies CASTSPTNTQYF. This sequence joins TRBV28 and TRBJ2-3; no clear D. Germline loops: CDR1 MDHEN, CDR2 SYDVKM. Trimming removed 7 bases from V and 7 bases from J, with 12 bases in between. The CDR3 sequence is 12 residues long.

DNA of the CDR3: TGCGCCAGCAGCCAGAGACTAGTACGCGGCGAGCAGTACTTC. Encoded protein: CASSQRLVRGEQYF. V usage is TRBV5-1 and J usage is TRBJ2-7; TRBD2 might be the D (6 bases). The V gene's germline CDR1 is SGHRS and CDR2 YFSETQ. The CDR3 covers 14 residues. Trimming took off 4 bases at V and 6 bases at J, with 17 bases between the two ends.

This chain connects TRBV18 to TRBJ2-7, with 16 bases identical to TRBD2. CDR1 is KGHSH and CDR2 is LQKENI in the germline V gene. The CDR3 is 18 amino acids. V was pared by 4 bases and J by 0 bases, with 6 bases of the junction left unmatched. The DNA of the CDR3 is TGTGCCAGCTCACGTGAGGGACTAGCGGGAGGGAGCTCCTACGAGCAGTACTTC. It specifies CASSREGLAGGSSYEQYF. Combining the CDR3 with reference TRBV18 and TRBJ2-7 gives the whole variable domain NAGVMQNPRHLVRRRGQEARLRCSPMKGHSHVYWYRQLPEEGLKFMVYLQKENIIDESGMPKERFSAEFPKEGPSILRIQQVVRGDSAAYFCASSREGLAGGSSYEQYFGPGTRLTVT.

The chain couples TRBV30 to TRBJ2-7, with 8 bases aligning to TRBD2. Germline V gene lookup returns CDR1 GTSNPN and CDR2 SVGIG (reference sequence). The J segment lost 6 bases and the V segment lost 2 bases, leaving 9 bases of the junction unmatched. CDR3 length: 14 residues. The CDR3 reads CAWSKGAGVLEQYF. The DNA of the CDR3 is TGTGCCTGGAGTAAAGGAGCGGGAGTACTCGAGCAGTACTTC.

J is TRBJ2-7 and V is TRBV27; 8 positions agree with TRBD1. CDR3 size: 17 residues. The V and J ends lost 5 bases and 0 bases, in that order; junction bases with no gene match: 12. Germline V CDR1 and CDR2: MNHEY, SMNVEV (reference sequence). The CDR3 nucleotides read TGTGCCAGCAGTATCCTACCGCCGGGACAGGACTCCTACGAGCAGTACTTC. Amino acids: CASSILPPGQDSYEQYF.

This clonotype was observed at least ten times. This chain's CDR3 is CASKGGSGIVEAFF. The CDR3 bases are TGTGCCAGCAAGGGGGGGAGCGGAATAGTAGAAGCTTTCTTT. V usage is TRBV12-3 or TRBV12-4 and J usage is TRBJ1-1; TRBD1 is a possible D gene (6 bases). The V end was cut by 7 bases, the J end by 8 bases, with 20 bases between. The CDR3 totals 14 residues.

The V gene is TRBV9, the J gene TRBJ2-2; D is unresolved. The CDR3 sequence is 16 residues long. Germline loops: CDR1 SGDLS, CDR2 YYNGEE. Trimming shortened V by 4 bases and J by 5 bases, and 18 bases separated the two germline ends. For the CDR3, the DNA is TGTGCCAGCAGCCCACGACTGATATTCGGGACCGGGGAGCTGTTTTTT. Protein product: CASSPRLIFGTGELFF.